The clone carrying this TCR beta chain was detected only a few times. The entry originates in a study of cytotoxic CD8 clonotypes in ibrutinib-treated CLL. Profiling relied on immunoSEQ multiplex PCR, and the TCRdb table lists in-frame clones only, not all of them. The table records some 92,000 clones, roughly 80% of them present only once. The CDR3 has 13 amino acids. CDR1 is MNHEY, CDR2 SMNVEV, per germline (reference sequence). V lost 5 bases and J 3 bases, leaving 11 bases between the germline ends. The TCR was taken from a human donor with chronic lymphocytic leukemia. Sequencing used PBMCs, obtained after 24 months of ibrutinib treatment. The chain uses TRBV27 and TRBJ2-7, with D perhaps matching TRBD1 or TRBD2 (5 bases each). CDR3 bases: TGTGCCAGCAGTCGGGGACCAGACTACGAGCAGTACTTC. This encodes CASSRGPDYEQYF.